Given below is one T cell receptor (beta chain) in context. This sample was included in a study of blood T cell repertoires in COVID-19. Study as a whole: COVID-19 samples from acute and convalescent phases originated in the United States, Italy and Spain. PBMCs, B-cell-depleted T cells, or T cells were the source of the cDNA or gDNA that made up the material.

The CDR3 length is 19 residues. After removal of 5 bases from V and 3 bases from J, the junction contained 17 bases not matched to a gene. Germline CDR1 and CDR2: SGHAT and FQNNGV. In the original analysis: Estimation of nucleated cell counts was performed using reference gene primer amplification. Assay used: immunoSEQ multiplex PCR; TCRdb lists only in-frame clones, some missing. V, J and clone size are those of that table, while D and trimming were read from the DNA. The data show more than 150,000 clones, with 80% to 90% seen just once and 12% held by the top ten. While infection was still active, Seattle patients were enrolled and then followed longitudinally.

V gene TRBV11-2 combines with J gene TRBJ1-3, with 9 positions matching TRBD1. Sequencing used peripheral blood. The receptor was derived from a woman of 80 years or more with COVID-19, enrolled during active disease. The CDR3 DNA is TGTGCCAGCAGCAAGGGACAGGGAAACGTTTTCGGCGTTGGAAACACCATATATTTT. It yields the protein CASSKGQGNVFGVGNTIYF.